This entry features one T cell receptor (beta chain) sequence. This receptor's antigen is unknown. No much larger clone exists at a distance of one base, and base qualities are not known. The CDR3 starts with the cysteine, ends with the phenylalanine, and has 16 residues. The retained sequence is limited to the CDR3, 48 bases, with the frame set at the first base. V was cut back by 5 bases and J by 5 bases, leaving a gap of 20 bases between them. CDR1 SGHNT and CDR2 YENEEA are derived from the germline V gene. The cohort comprised 710 or so healthy bone marrow donors. At the time of sampling, every cohort member was nominally healthy, though immune exposures that went unrecorded were likely present. The donor tested CMV seronegative, placing the donor among the 350 or so seronegative members of the cohort. Every donor gave a peripheral blood sample, and the peripheral blood mononuclear cells from that sample were used for TCR beta sequencing. The Qiagen DNeasy Blood Extraction Kit was used to extract genomic DNA from the blood cell samples.

This sample stems from a study of cytomegalovirus exposure and HLA in healthy donors (dated 2017 in TCRdb). Background on the whole study: According to an earlier analysis of 587 of the donors, some 180 million T cells yielded 100 million or so unique TCR beta sequences and approximately 300 Gb of sequence data. Rather than using new phenotypic data, the later analysis identified candidate immune exposures from TCR beta sequences and from how often those sequences occurred across donors. Among 398 genotyped donors of the cohort, an average of around 240,000 unique TCR beta nucleotide sequences were sequenced per donor, around a sixth of them non-productive. Roughly five DR-DQ haplotypes were handled as single units for association and clustering, since linkage in the cohort was strong. In a later analysis, previously published TCR beta repertoires from 666 donors were re-analyzed and high-resolution HLA genotyping was added so that TCR occurrence patterns could be studied. An early release that covered fewer than 750 HLA-typed donors contained around 330 gigabases of sequencing data and 70 million to 100 million unique TCR sequences. To predict cytomegalovirus infection status, the study combined high-throughput TCR immunosequencing, statistical association of individual TCRs with disease status, and machine learning. All discovery cohort repertoires had been generated using a single sequencing platform. Donor age, sex, ethnicity and CMV serostatus were compiled alongside the repertoire data. A later genetic analysis took genome-wide SNP genotypes for about 55% of the roughly 700 donors and used that subset as a discovery cohort. An earlier analysis of approximately 500 of the donors applied high-throughput TCR beta sequencing to assess whether each TCR beta V gene segment acted as functional or pseudogenic. Both class I and class II loci were covered by HLA typing, at four-digit resolution. The T cell repertoires of several hundred subjects were profiled by immunosequencing and related to cytomegalovirus serostatus. In addition to the first cohort of hundreds of subjects, a separate validation cohort of 120 different subjects was used. Typing coverage differed by locus: A, B, C, DRB1 and DQB1 were typed in roughly 620-630 donors, DQA1 in approximately 520, DPA1 in 600 to 610, and DPB1 in roughly 470. Among the roughly 390 genotyped donors, under 90% belonged to the genetic ancestry cluster associated with self-reported Caucasian donors. The study was designed to test whether signatures of past pathogen exposure could be identified by cataloging public T cell receptors. Results the study describes overall, beyond this receptor: Compared with the roughly 670-donor mean, donors in an Asian-associated ancestry cluster had fewer N-insertions in productive TCRs, according to a later genetic analysis. Correlated functional status among segregating V segments might reflect linkage disequilibrium, but an unknown experimental factor could not be ruled out. The presence/absence analyses assumed that sequencing depth was roughly uniform across donors, and that assumption may not be true. The 87-base-pair reads could not distinguish some IMGT-functional V segments, including TRBV6-2 and TRBV6-3, so those segments were excluded. Because HLA typing was missing for some donors at each locus, association tests included only the typed subset. A later analysis found that HLA-associated TCR beta chains were more clonally expanded and had lower generation probabilities than equally common non-associated chains. A few of the identified cytomegalovirus-associated TCR beta chains were confirmed in vitro to be specific for cytomegalovirus antigens. A further reported finding was that TCR beta sequences accurately predicted the HLA-A and HLA-B alleles for most subjects in the first cohort. In an earlier analysis of some 500 of the donors, most TCR beta V segments were observed in productive rearrangements about 87% or about 30% of the time, broadly matching IMGT annotations. A cluster of highly shared sequence variants was judged likely to represent a technical artifact of the sequencing pipeline. V-gene and J-gene trimming of TCR beta chains was associated with a missense DCLRE1C variant in a later genetic analysis, and the association was replicated in an independent cohort. The study gave a list of about 150 TCR beta chains associated with cytomegalovirus. Cytomegalovirus status was reported to be diagnosed by the classifier with high specificity and sensitivity in both the original and validation cohorts. It was suggested by the authors that the approach could potentially be generalized to other disease states and immunological phenotypes. This cohort had only TCR beta chains sequenced, and the lack of alpha or paired-chain data limited which features could be detected. The only immune exposure information available for the cohort was CMV serostatus. In a later analysis, most CMV-associated TCR beta chains were found to appear HLA-restricted, with HLA associations seemingly driven largely by CMV exposure. A later analysis associated 16,951 TCR beta sequences with specific HLA alleles at a false discovery rate of 0.05. Some 16 rarely observed V segments, including chromosome 9 orphons, were excluded from the earlier analysis of some 590 of the donors because counts were too low. According to a later analysis, TCR association rates differed among HLA loci, with DRB1 alleles showing the most associated TCRs and HLA-C alleles showing the fewest. When HLA alleles, especially DR and DQ, strongly co-occurred, TCR associations were difficult to assign to individual alleles. While some public TCRs were present in many individuals, most TCR sequences turned up only very rarely across donors. Several of the top co-occurrence clusters appeared to be linked to parvovirus B19, influenza, CMV and Epstein-Barr virus, according to a later analysis.

The library was prepared using the immunoSEQ multiplex PCR assay. For the multiplex PCR, a mixture combining 60 forward primers for TCR Vbeta segments and 13 reverse primers for TCR Jbeta segments was used. Amplification of the CDR3 region of rearranged TCR beta genes was performed with a multiplex PCR assay on genomic DNA. The amplified TCR beta libraries were sequenced on the Illumina HiSeq System as 87-base-pair reads. The source study handled its data this way. A later analysis counted approximately 74 million unique TCR beta chains across the roughly 700 repertoires, and around 9.9 million of these chains were shared by at least two donors. Raw reads were error-corrected and collapsed into unique sequences with a nearest-neighbor algorithm that merged closely related sequences to remove PCR and sequencing errors. CDR3 sequences were aligned to IMGT reference sequences to assign V, D and J gene segments. For a sequence to be retained, a match of at least six nucleotides was required to both a V gene segment and a J gene segment. Rearrangements were called productive when the CDR3 lacked stop codons and stayed in frame with V and J; all others were non-productive. CDR3 was defined according to IMGT convention as the region running from the second conserved V-encoded cysteine to the conserved J-encoded phenylalanine. In an earlier analysis of 587 of the donors, sequences lacking an unambiguous match to a single V gene segment were excluded. An earlier analysis of just under 600 of the donors called V segments functional above 56.7% productive rearrangements and segregating when the between-donor standard deviation exceeded 5%. A statistical classification framework was built to diagnose cytomegalovirus status from the catalog of TCR beta chain sequences. In a later analysis, V and J genes were assigned by comparing TCR nucleotide sequences against IMGT/GENE-DB human TR gene sequences. A later analysis assigned CDR3 sequences and most-parsimonious VDJ recombination scenarios with the TCRdist pipeline. In a later analysis, each TCR beta chain was defined by its CDR3 amino acid sequence together with its V-gene family, and reads lacking a unique V-gene family were excluded. As a way to deal with suspected cross-contamination and a sequencing artifact, a later analysis dropped 450 to 600 nucleotide sequences that were highly shared and had low generation probability. For each public chain, a later analysis derived a clonal expansion index from normalized ranks of inferred template counts within each repertoire. A later analysis computed generation probabilities with a VDJ recombination model fitted to out-of-frame rearrangements, and checked the results against IGoR. In a later analysis, TCR-TCR, TCR-HLA and TCR-CMV co-occurrence was scored with hypergeometric tests, and a repertoire-size bias correction was applied to TCR pairs. A later analysis estimated false discovery rates by permuting HLA or CMV assignments 20 times. A later analysis grouped co-occurring TCRs with DBSCAN, adding TCRdist sequence similarity when clustering within HLA-allele-positive subsets. For co-occurrence clustering, repertoires with fewer than 30,000 or more than 120,000 public chains were excluded, along with five repertoires with anomalous nucleotide sharing. The immuneACCESS repertoire file appears here via TCRdb, limited to in-frame rearrangements. These files lack a portion of the clones; in checked studies, under half of the deficit traces to unresolved V genes, and the cause of the others is not known. The DNA gave D and trimming, while V, J and clone size come from that table. This sample holds about 83,000 clones; approximately 80% were observed only once. The ten largest clones represent over 1.5% of the sample.

This clonotype was sampled from a woman aged 25 to 39 in good health and CMV-seronegative. The sequence links TRBV11-3 to TRBJ2-3; perhaps TRBD2 is the D gene, with 7 bases matching. The sequenced sample was PBMCs. The CDR3 region: CASSRRGASGEDTQYF. Here is the DNA: TGTGCCAGCAGCCGGAGGGGGGCTAGCGGCGAAGATACGCAGTATTTT.